The present T cell receptor beta chain was sequenced within a study of blood T cell repertoires in COVID-19. Study summary: Donors in the United States, Italy and Spain gave samples during acute or convalescent COVID-19. Sources were T cells, B-cell-depleted T cells, or PBMCs; the material itself was cDNA or gDNA.

Germline loops: CDR1 SGHRS, CDR2 YFSETQ. The V gene end was trimmed by 1 base and the J gene end by 8 bases; junction bases not matched to a gene: 11. The length of the CDR3 is 16 residues. In the original workflow: Reference gene primer amplification yielded estimated nucleated cell counts. Generated by immunoSEQ multiplex PCR, the TCRdb table keeps only in-frame clones and is missing some. V and J calls plus clone size are reproduced from that table; the DNA served to infer D and trimming. The sample lists a few hundred thousand clones, 88% occurring once. V is TRBV5-1 and J is TRBJ2-1, with 8 bases that match TRBD2. The sample comprised PBMCs or T cells enriched from blood (not recorded which). The origin of this receptor is a woman aged 40-49 years who had recovered from COVID-19. This chain's CDR3 is CASSLSVAGLGYEQFF. The CDR3 nucleotides read TGCGCCAGCAGCTTGTCTGTAGCGGGACTTGGCTATGAGCAGTTCTTC.